Included here is one TCR beta chain sequence, with context. What it recognizes is unknown. The data belong to a study of T cell responses to AZD1222 COVID-19 vaccine. Study-wide results and caveats: White British ancestry dominated among donors, who included more females, and clonal diversity was possibly underestimated. CD4 TCRs covered the whole spike, strongest at regions 160-218 and 743-854.

The length of the CDR3 is 14 residues. Losses at the gene ends were 3 bases for V and 0 bases for J; bases not matched to a gene: 2. Germline loops: CDR1 MDHEN, CDR2 SYDVKM. The table came from immunoSEQ multiplex PCR; TCRdb's copy has only in-frame clones and leaves some out. The sample has around 170,000 clones, about nine tenths seen once; the top ten hold 1.5% to 2.5%. The chain combines TRBV28 with TRBJ2-7, with 7 bases fitting TRBD1. Sequencing used peripheral blood, obtained 28 days after the second AZD1222 dose. The sequence was obtained from an adult who received the AZD1222 COVID-19 vaccine. The DNA of the CDR3 is TGTGCCAGCAGTTTGACAGGGCTCTCCTACGAGCAGTACTTC. Its protein is CASSLTGLSYEQYF. The variable domain in full, with the rest retrieved from reference TRBV28 and TRBJ2-7, is DVKVTQSSRYLVKRTGEKVFLECVQDMDHENMFWYRQDPGLGLRLIYFSYDVKMKEKGDIPEGYSVSREKKERFSLILESASTNQTSMYLCASSLTGLSYEQYFGPGTRLTVT.